This entry is about one T cell receptor beta chain. Its specificity is unknown. The germline gives CDR1 SNHLY, CDR2 FYNNEI. CDR3 length: 13 residues. V was clipped by 3 bases and J by 8 bases, with 11 bases between them. The source of the sample is a study of T cells in Graves' hyperthyroidism and ophthalmopathy. Findings of the study overall: The authors' 13 V-J model separated ophthalmopathy from stable hyperthyroidism. Most clonotypes expanded in thyroid above 0.001 were likewise present in blood.

From RNA transcripts, TCR beta CDR3 regions were amplified. HTBI primers were used for first-round RT-PCR of the TCR CDR3. In TCRdb, the multiplex PCR reads were re-called with MiXCR into one record per CDR3 protein. This table has 480,000 or so distinct CDR3 sequences, over 45% appearing once. Researchers barred patients who had uncontrolled infection, other autoimmune disease, pregnancy or lactation. Clinical symptoms, serum thyroxine, TRAb, thyroid ultrasound and orbital computed tomography established diagnosis. Material for sequencing was peripheral blood or thyroid tissue (not recorded which). The V and J genes are TRBV2 and TRBJ2-1; a weak D match, TRBD1 (5 bases). The receptor was isolated from an adult woman with Graves' disease, either hyperthyroidism or ophthalmopathy (not recorded which). CDR3 region: CASSDRVYYEQFF. The DNA for the CDR3 is TGTGCCAGCAGTGACAGGGTGTATTATGAGCAGTTCTTC.